This T cell receptor beta chain was sequenced for a study of metastatic and nonmetastatic thyroid tumors. Using MiXCR, TCRdb re-called clones from the PCR reads. The sample has some 15,000 clones; around 3.6% are singletons. The V gene end was trimmed by 6 bases and the J gene end by 3 bases; junction bases not matched to a gene: 5. Germline loops: CDR1 MNHEY, CDR2 SVGEGT. This CDR3 has 15 amino acids. There were no patients who had received any treatment before thyroid surgery. The V and J genes are TRBV6-2 or TRBV6-3 and TRBJ2-2; 9 nucleotides align to TRBD1. Sequenced: tumor tissue. This TCR derives from a female donor with papillary thyroid cancer or a benign thyroid nodule (not recorded which). Some clones in this sample may be carry-over from other donors' samples. The CDR3 nucleotides read TGTGCCAGCAGAACAGGGGGCGCCGACACCGGGGAGCTGTTTTTT. This gives the protein CASRTGGADTGELFF.